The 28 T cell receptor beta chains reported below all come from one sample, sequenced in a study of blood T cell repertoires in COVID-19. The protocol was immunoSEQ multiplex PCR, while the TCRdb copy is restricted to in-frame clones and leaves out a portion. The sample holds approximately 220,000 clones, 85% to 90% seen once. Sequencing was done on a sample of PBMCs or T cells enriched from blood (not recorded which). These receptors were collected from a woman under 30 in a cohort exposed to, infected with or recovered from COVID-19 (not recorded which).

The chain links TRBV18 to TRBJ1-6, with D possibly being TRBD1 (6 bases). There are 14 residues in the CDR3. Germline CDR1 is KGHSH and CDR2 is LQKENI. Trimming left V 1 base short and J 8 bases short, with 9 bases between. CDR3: CASSPREGDSPLHF. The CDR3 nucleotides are TGTGCCAGCTCACCACGGGAGGGGGATTCACCCCTCCACTTT. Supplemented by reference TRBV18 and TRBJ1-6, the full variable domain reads NAGVMQNPRHLVRRRGQEARLRCSPMKGHSHVYWYRQLPEEGLKFMVYLQKENIIDESGMPKERFSAEFPKEGPSILRIQQVVRGDSAAYFCASSPREGDSPLHFGNGTRLTVT.

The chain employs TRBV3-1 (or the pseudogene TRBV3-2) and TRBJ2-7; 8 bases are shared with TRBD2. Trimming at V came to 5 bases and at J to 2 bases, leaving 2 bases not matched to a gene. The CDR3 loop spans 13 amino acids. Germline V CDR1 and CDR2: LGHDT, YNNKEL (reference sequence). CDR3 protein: CASSFSGTYEQYF. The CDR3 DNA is TGTGCCAGCAGCTTTAGCGGGACCTACGAGCAGTACTTC.

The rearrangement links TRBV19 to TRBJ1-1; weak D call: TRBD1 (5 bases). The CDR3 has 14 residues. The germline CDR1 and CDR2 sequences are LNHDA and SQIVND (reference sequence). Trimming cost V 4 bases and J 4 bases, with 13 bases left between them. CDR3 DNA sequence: TGTGCCAGTAGTACAGGGTTGGCTAGCACTGAAGCTTTCTTT. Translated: CASSTGLASTEAFF.

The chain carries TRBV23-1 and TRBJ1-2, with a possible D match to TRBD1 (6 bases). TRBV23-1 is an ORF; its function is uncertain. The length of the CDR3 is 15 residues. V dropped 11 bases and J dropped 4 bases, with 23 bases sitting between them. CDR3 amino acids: CASAGIGGQVYGYTF. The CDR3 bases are TGCGCCTCCGCCGGTATCGGGGGGCAAGTCTATGGCTACACCTTC.

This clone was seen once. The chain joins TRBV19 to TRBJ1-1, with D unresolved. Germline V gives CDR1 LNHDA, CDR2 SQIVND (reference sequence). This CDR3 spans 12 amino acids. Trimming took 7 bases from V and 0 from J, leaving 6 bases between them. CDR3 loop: CASKSVNTEAFF. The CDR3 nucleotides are TGTGCCAGTAAGAGCGTGAACACTGAAGCTTTCTTT.

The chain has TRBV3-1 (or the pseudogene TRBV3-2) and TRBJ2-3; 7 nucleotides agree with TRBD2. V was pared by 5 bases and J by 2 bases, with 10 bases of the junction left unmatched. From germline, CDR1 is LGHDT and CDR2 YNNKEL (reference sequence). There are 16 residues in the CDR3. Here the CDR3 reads CASSSFLGGATDTQYF. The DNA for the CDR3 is TGTGCCAGCAGCTCTTTCCTGGGAGGGGCCACAGATACGCAGTATTTT.

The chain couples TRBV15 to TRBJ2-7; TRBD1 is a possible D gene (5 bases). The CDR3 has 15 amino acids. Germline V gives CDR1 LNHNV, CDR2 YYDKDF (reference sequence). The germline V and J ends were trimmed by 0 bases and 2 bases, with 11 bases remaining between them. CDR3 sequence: CATSRDGAGAYEQYF. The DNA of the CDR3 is TGTGCCACCAGCAGAGATGGGGCCGGCGCCTACGAGCAGTACTTC.

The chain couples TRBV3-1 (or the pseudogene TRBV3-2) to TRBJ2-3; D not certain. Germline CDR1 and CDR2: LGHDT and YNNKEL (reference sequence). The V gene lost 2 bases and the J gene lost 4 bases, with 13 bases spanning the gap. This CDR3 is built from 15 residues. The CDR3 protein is CASSQFTTGPDTQYF. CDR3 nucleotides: TGTGCCAGCAGCCAATTCACGACTGGTCCAGATACGCAGTATTTT.

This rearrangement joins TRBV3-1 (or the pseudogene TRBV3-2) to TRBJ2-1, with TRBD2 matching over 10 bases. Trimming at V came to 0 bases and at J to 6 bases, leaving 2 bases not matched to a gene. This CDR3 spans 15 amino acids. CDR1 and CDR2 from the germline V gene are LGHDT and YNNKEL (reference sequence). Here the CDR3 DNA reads TGTGCCAGCAGCCAAGACCCTAGCGGGGGCAATGAGCAGTTCTTC. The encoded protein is CASSQDPSGGNEQFF.

CDR3 bases: TGTGCCAGCAGTTTATGGGCCAAGGGGGAGACCCAGTACTTC. Encoded protein: CASSLWAKGETQYF. J is TRBJ2-5 and V is TRBV28; possible D gene TRBD1, 5 bases. The CDR3 is made up of 14 amino acids. With 0 bases removed from V and 5 bases from J, the gap between germline ends came to 10 bases. The germline CDR1 and CDR2 sequences are MDHEN and SYDVKM. Combining the CDR3 with reference TRBV28 and TRBJ2-5 gives the whole variable domain DVKVTQSSRYLVKRTGEKVFLECVQDMDHENMFWYRQDPGLGLRLIYFSYDVKMKEKGDIPEGYSVSREKKERFSLILESASTNQTSMYLCASSLWAKGETQYFGPGTRLLVL.

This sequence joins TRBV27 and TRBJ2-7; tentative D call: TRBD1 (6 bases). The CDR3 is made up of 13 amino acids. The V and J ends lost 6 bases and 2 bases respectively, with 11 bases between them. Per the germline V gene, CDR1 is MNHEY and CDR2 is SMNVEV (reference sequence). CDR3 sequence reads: CASSRQAAYEQYF. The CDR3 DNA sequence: TGTGCCAGCAGCCGACAGGCCGCCTACGAGCAGTACTTC.

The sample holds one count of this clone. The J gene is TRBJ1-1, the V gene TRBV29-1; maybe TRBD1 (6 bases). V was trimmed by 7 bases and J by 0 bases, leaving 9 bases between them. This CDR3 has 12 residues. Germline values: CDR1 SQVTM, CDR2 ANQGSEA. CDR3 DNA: TGCAGCGGGACAGATTTGAACACTGAAGCTTTCTTT. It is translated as CSGTDLNTEAFF.

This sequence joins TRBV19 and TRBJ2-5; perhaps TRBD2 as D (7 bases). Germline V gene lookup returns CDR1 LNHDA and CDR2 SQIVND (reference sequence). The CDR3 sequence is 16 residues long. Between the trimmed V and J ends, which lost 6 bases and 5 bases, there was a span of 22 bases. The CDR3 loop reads CASSPRSGGAVETQYF. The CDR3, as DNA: TGTGCCAGTAGCCCCAGGTCTGGGGGGGCGGTTGAGACCCAGTACTTC.

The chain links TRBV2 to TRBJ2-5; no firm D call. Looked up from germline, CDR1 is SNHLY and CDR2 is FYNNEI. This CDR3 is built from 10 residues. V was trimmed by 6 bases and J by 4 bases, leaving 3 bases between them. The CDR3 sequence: CASSGETQYF. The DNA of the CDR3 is TGTGCCAGCAGCGGAGAGACCCAGTACTTC.

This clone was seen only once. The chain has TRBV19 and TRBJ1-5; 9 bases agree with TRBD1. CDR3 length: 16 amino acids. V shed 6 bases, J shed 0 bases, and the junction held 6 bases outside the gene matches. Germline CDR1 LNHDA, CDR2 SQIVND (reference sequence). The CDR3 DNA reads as TGTGCCAGTAGCCCGGGACAGGGTCGTAGCAATCAGCCCCAGCATTTT. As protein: CASSPGQGRSNQPQHF.

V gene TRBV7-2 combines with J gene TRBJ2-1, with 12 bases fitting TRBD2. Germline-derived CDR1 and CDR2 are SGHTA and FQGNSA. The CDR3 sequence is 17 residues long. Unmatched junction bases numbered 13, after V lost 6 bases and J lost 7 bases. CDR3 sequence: CASSSPLVGLAGNEQFF. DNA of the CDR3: TGTGCCAGCAGTTCTCCTTTAGTAGGACTAGCGGGAAATGAGCAGTTCTTC.

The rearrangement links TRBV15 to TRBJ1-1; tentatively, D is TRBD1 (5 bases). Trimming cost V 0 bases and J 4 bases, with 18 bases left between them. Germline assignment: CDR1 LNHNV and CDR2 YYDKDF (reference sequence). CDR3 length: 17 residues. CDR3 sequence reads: CATSREGTRAGSTEAFF. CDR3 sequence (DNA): TGTGCCACCAGCAGAGAGGGGACCCGGGCGGGGAGCACTGAAGCTTTCTTT.

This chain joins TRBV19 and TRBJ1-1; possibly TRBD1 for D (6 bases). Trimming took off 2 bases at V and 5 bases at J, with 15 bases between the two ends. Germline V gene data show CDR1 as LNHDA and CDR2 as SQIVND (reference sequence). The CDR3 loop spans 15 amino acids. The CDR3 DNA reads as TGTGCCAGTAGTATACCCCGGGCAGGGGAGACTGAAGCTTTCTTT. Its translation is CASSIPRAGETEAFF.

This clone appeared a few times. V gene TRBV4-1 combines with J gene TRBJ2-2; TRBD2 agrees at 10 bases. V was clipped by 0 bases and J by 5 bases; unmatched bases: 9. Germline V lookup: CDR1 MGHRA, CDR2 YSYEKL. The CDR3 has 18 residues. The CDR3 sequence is CASSQEGLAGVLTGELFF. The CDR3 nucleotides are TGCGCCAGCAGCCAAGAAGGGCTAGCGGGAGTTTTAACCGGGGAGCTGTTTTTT.

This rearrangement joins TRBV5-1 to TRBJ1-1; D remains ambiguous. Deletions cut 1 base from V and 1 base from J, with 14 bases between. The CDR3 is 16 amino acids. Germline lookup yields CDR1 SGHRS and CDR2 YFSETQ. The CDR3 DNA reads TGCGCCAGCAGCTTGAGGCTGGGGAGCCGGAACACTGAAGCTTTCTTT. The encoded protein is CASSLRLGSRNTEAFF.

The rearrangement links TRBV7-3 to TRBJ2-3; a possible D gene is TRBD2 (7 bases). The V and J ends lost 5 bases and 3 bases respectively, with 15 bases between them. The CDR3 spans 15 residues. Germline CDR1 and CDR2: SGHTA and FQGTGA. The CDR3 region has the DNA TGTGCCAGCAGCCCGATAGGGGGAGGGACAGATACGCAGTATTTT. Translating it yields CASSPIGGGTDTQYF.

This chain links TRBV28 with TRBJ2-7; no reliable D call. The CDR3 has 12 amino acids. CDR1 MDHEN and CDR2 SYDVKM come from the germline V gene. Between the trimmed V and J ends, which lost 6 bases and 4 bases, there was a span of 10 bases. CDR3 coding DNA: TGTGCCAGCAGCACGCCCAGATACGAGCAGTACTTC. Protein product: CASSTPRYEQYF. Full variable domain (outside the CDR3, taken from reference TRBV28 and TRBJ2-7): DVKVTQSSRYLVKRTGEKVFLECVQDMDHENMFWYRQDPGLGLRLIYFSYDVKMKEKGDIPEGYSVSREKKERFSLILESASTNQTSMYLCASSTPRYEQYFGPGTRLTVT.

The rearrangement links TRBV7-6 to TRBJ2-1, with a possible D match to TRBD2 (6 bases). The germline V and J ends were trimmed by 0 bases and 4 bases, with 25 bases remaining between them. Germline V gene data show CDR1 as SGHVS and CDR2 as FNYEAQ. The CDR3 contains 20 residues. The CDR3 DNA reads TGTGCCAGCAGCTTAGCTACCCTAGGAGGGACCCGGCCTTTGTACAATGAGCAGTTCTTC. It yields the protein CASSLATLGGTRPLYNEQFF.

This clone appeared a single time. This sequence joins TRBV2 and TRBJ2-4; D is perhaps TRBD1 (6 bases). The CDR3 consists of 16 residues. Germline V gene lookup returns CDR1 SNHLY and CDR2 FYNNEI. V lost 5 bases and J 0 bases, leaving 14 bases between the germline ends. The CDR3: CASSSTGTLAKNIQYF. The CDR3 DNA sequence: TGTGCCAGCAGTAGTACAGGGACCCTAGCCAAAAACATTCAGTACTTC.

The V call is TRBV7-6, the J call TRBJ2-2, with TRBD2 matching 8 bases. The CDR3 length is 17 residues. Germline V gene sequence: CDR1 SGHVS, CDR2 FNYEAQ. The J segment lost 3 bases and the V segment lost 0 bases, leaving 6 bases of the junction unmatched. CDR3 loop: CASSLARGGRDTGELFF. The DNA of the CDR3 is TGTGCCAGCAGCTTAGCCCGGGGGGGTCGCGACACCGGGGAGCTGTTTTTT.

CDR3 bases: TGTGCCAGCAACCCTCGACTAGCGGGGTCGAGCGGGGAGCTGTTTTTT. This gives the protein CASNPRLAGSSGELFF. J is TRBJ2-2 and V is TRBV7-8, with 11 bases aligning to TRBD2. From germline, CDR1 is SGHVS and CDR2 FQNEAQ. The CDR3 runs to 16 residues. J was trimmed by 7 bases and V by 7 bases; bases with no gene match: 11.

In DNA, the CDR3 is TGTGCCACCAGCCCTAGCGGACTAAACACTGAAGCTTTCTTT. This encodes CATSPSGLNTEAFF. The J gene is TRBJ1-1, the V gene TRBV15; D not resolved. V gave up 5 bases and J gave up 2 bases, with 12 bases separating them. Germline CDR1 LNHNV, CDR2 YYDKDF (reference sequence). CDR3 length: 14 amino acids.

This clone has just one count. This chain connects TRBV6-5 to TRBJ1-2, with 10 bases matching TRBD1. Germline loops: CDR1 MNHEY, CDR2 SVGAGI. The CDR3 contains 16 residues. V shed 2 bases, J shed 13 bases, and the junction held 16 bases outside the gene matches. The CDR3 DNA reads TGTGCCAGCAGTTACCGAAAGGGACAGGGGTTCCCAATTTGCACCTTC. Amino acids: CASSYRKGQGFPICTF.